The 19 T cell receptor beta chains below were found in one sample sequenced in a study of T cell responses to AZD1222 COVID-19 vaccine. Clones were sequenced by immunoSEQ multiplex PCR, and TCRdb holds only the in-frame ones, with some missing. Among some 130,000 clones listed, 86% were seen once. The sequencing here drew on peripheral blood, taken on day 0 of AZD1222 vaccination. The receptor source for this set is an adult in good health.

J is TRBJ1-1 and V is TRBV6-2 or TRBV6-3, with 8 bases identical to TRBD1. V was clipped by 5 bases and J by 4 bases; unmatched bases: 9. The CDR3 contains 15 residues. In germline, CDR1 is MNHEY, CDR2 SVGEGT. The CDR3, as DNA: TGTGCCAGCAGTACAACAGGGGGAAGGGGCACTGAAGCTTTCTTT. It is translated as CASSTTGGRGTEAFF.

The rearrangement links TRBV9 to TRBJ2-1; D ambiguous. The CDR3 is 15 residues long. Germline CDR1 is SGDLS and CDR2 is YYNGEE. V lost 1 base, J lost 0 bases, and 8 bases lay in between. The CDR3 nucleotides read TGTGCCAGCAGCGTAACCTCCTTCTCCTACAATGAGCAGTTCTTC. Translated, it gives CASSVTSFSYNEQFF.

This chain joins TRBV3-1 (or the pseudogene TRBV3-2) and TRBJ1-2; possible D gene TRBD1, 5 bases. Per the germline V gene, CDR1 is LGHDT and CDR2 is YNNKEL (reference sequence). Trimming took 10 bases from V and 5 from J, leaving 11 bases between them. This CDR3 contains 11 residues. CDR3 nucleotides: TGTGCCACCAGGGATTTGTATGGCTACACCTTC. It yields the protein CATRDLYGYTF.

V is TRBV7-2 and J is TRBJ2-3; 9 bases match TRBD2. V shed 9 bases and J 2 bases; nucleotides not matched to a gene: 3. The germline V gene encodes CDR1 SGHTA and CDR2 FQGNSA. The CDR3 consists of 13 residues. CDR3 DNA: TGTGCCAGTCTAGCGGGGTCCACAGATACGCAGTATTTT. Translating it yields CASLAGSTDTQYF.

The chain recombines TRBV5-5 with TRBJ1-1, with a weak D call TRBD1 (5 bases). The germline V and J ends were trimmed by 0 bases and 1 base, with 10 bases remaining between them. This CDR3 comprises 15 residues. Germline V gene lookup returns CDR1 SGHKS and CDR2 YYEKEE (reference sequence). For the CDR3, the DNA is TGTGCCAGCAGCTTGGTGCGGGGGAGGAACACTGAAGCTTTCTTT. It specifies CASSLVRGRNTEAFF.

This chain joins TRBV2 and TRBJ2-5, with unresolved D. Germline values: CDR1 SNHLY, CDR2 FYNNEI. This CDR3 spans 18 amino acids. The V end was cut by 2 bases, the J end by 1 base, with 20 bases between. The CDR3 spells CASSEPPLPDKVQETQYF. The CDR3 DNA reads TGTGCCAGCAGTGAACCCCCCTTGCCCGATAAGGTCCAAGAGACCCAGTACTTC. Combining the CDR3 with reference TRBV2 and TRBJ2-5 gives the whole variable domain EPEVTQTPSHQVTQMGQEVILRCVPISNHLYFYWYRQILGQKVEFLVSFYNNEISEKSEIFDDQFSVERPDGSNFTLKIRSTKLEDSAMYFCASSEPPLPDKVQETQYFGPGTRLLVL.

The chain links TRBV27 to TRBJ1-1; D perhaps matches TRBD1 (6 bases). The germline V gene encodes CDR1 MNHEY and CDR2 SMNVEV (reference sequence). This CDR3 spans 15 amino acids. Trimming pared 4 bases from V and 4 bases from J, leaving 16 bases between. The CDR3 DNA reads as TGTGCCAGCAGTTATAACAGGGATCTGACCACTGAAGCTTTCTTT. It encodes CASSYNRDLTTEAFF.

This chain uses TRBV29-1 with TRBJ1-1, with D tentatively TRBD1 (6 bases). Germline V gene lookup returns CDR1 SQVTM and CDR2 ANQGSEA. V lost 4 bases and J lost 5, with 17 bases in between. The CDR3 runs 14 residues. The CDR3 region has the DNA TGCAGCGTTGGGAGTGCAGGGGAGGGAACTGAAGCTTTCTTT. This gives the protein CSVGSAGEGTEAFF.

This chain uses TRBV5-1 with TRBJ1-2; tentatively, D is TRBD1 (5 bases). In germline, CDR1 is SGHRS, CDR2 YFSETQ. The CDR3 is made up of 15 amino acids. The V gene lost 4 bases and the J gene lost 0 bases, with 13 bases spanning the gap. The CDR3 protein is CASSPIQEANYGYTF. CDR3 sequence (DNA): TGCGCCAGCAGCCCCATACAGGAAGCTAACTATGGCTACACCTTC. The variable domain in full, completed from reference TRBV5-1 and TRBJ1-2, reads KAGVTQTPRYLIKTRGQQVTLSCSPISGHRSVSWYQQTPGQGLQFLFEYFSETQRNKGNFPGRFSGRQFSNSRSEMNVSTLELGDSALYLCASSPIQEANYGYTFGSGTRLTVV.

V usage is TRBV5-6 and J usage is TRBJ1-5; D is unclear. Trimming removed 0 bases at V and 4 bases at J, with 5 bases between. CDR3 length: 13 amino acids. CDR1 and CDR2 from the germline V gene are SGHDT and YYEEEE. The CDR3, as DNA: TGTGCCAGCAGCTTGGCCGGGAATCAGCCCCAGCATTTT. It codes for CASSLAGNQPQHF.

This clone showed up many times. V gene TRBV14 combines with J gene TRBJ1-6; D remains unclear. This CDR3 comprises 15 residues. V was trimmed by 1 base and J by 7 bases, leaving 11 bases between them. Germline assignment: CDR1 SGHDN and CDR2 FVKESK. This CDR3 reads CASSQVRVGNSPLHF. Written as DNA, the CDR3 is TGTGCCAGCAGCCAAGTAAGGGTGGGGAATTCACCCCTCCACTTT.

The chain uses TRBV24-1 and TRBJ1-5, with D tentatively TRBD1 (5 bases). V lost 7 bases, J lost 9 bases, and 12 bases lay in between. The CDR3 loop spans 12 amino acids. The germline CDR1 and CDR2 sequences are KGHDR and SFDVKD. CDR3 residues: CATSVLGGPQHF. The CDR3 DNA reads as TGTGCCACCAGCGTCCTCGGGGGGCCCCAGCATTTT.

The chain joins TRBV29-1 to TRBJ2-7; D is ambiguous. V was shortened by 6 bases and J by 0 bases, with 12 bases between the two germline ends. Germline lookup yields CDR1 SQVTM and CDR2 ANQGSEA. This CDR3 has 13 amino acids. CDR3 in amino acids: CSVLLGSSYEQYF. CDR3 bases: TGCAGCGTCCTTCTTGGCAGCTCCTACGAGCAGTACTTC.

V usage is TRBV20-1 and J usage is TRBJ1-2; the D gene is possibly TRBD1 (6 bases). Trimming left V 3 bases short and J 1 base short, with 9 bases between. The CDR3 covers 13 residues. The germline CDR1 and CDR2 sequences are DFQATT and SNEGSKA (reference sequence). CDR3 bases: TGCAGTGCTAGTAAGGGGGATAACTATGGCTACACCTTC. Translation: CSASKGDNYGYTF.

This chain uses TRBV2 with TRBJ2-7; 7 bases are a match to TRBD1. This CDR3 spans 15 amino acids. Germline V CDR1 and CDR2: SNHLY, FYNNEI. V lost 0 bases, J lost 3 bases, and 5 bases stayed unmatched. CDR3 region: CASSEALRTGYEQYF. In DNA, the CDR3 is TGTGCCAGCAGTGAAGCGCTTAGGACAGGCTACGAGCAGTACTTC.

CDR3 nucleotides: TGTGCCAGCAGCGCCGGGACACTTAGTTACGAGCAGTACTTC. As protein: CASSAGTLSYEQYF. This chain links TRBV28 with TRBJ2-7; the D gene is possibly TRBD1 (6 bases). V was clipped by 6 bases and J by 4 bases, with 16 bases between them. The germline V gene encodes CDR1 MDHEN and CDR2 SYDVKM. The CDR3 spans 14 residues.

The chain recombines TRBV6-5 with TRBJ1-2, with 7 bases matching TRBD1. The CDR3 is 13 amino acids. Germline-derived CDR1 and CDR2 are MNHEY and SVGAGI. J gave up 4 bases and V 6 bases, and 5 bases lay outside the gene matches. As DNA, the CDR3 is TGTGCCAGCAGAGCCGGGACAGCCTATGGCTACACCTTC. It translates to CASRAGTAYGYTF.

The J gene is TRBJ1-2, the V gene TRBV30; D is uncertain. Trimming cost V 4 bases and J 2 bases, with 8 bases left between them. This CDR3 region has 12 residues. Germline-derived CDR1 and CDR2 are GTSNPN and SVGIG (reference sequence). For the CDR3, the DNA is TGTGCCTGGAATCGGAACAACTATGGCTACACCTTC. Its protein is CAWNRNNYGYTF.

The chain recombines TRBV7-9 with TRBJ1-1; D perhaps matches TRBD1 (6 bases). Germline values: CDR1 SEHNR, CDR2 FQNEAQ (reference sequence). Trimming shortened V by 7 bases and J by 2 bases, and 11 bases separated the two germline ends. The CDR3 spans 13 residues. The DNA for the CDR3 is TGTGCCAGCACCCAGGGGCGCAACACTGAAGCTTTCTTT. Protein sequence: CASTQGRNTEAFF.